A single sample gave rise to the 5 T cell receptor beta chains below, sequenced in a study of Graves' ophthalmopathy and Graves' hyperthyroidism. Amplifying from RNA transcripts, the study obtained TCR beta CDR3 regions. Second-round multiplex PCR came after first-round RT-PCR with HTBI primers. TCRdb analysed the multiplex PCR reads with MiXCR anew, one entry per CDR3 protein. The profile covers fewer than 650,000 distinct CDR3 sequences, with about 20% appearing a single time and about 6.6% taken by the ten largest. The sequencing input was peripheral blood. Receptors were obtained from a woman aged 18-35 years with stable Graves' hyperthyroidism. Some clones in this sample may be carry-over from other donors' samples.

This clonotype was seen ten or more times. The chain recombines TRBV28 with TRBJ2-5; weak D call: TRBD2 (6 bases). CDR3 length equals 15 residues. V shed 1 base and J shed 3 bases, with 12 bases lying between them. Germline CDR1 is MDHEN and CDR2 is SYDVKM. The CDR3 is CASSLLGGVEETQYF. Here the CDR3 DNA reads TGTGCCAGCAGTTTATTGGGCGGGGTGGAAGAGACCCAGTACTTC.

The genes are TRBV11-2 and TRBJ2-5; 7 bases align to TRBD1. Germline values: CDR1 SGHAT, CDR2 FQNNGV. The CDR3 has 13 residues. V shed 4 bases, J shed 5 bases, and the junction held 4 bases outside the gene matches. The CDR3 protein is CASSYRGMETQYF. The CDR3 region has the DNA TGTGCCAGCAGCTACAGGGGTATGGAGACCCAGTACTTC.

This clonotype was detected ten times or more. The chain combines TRBV6-2 or TRBV6-3 with TRBJ2-2, with a weak D call TRBD1 (6 bases). This CDR3 region has 14 residues. The germline CDR1 and CDR2 sequences are MNHEY and SVGEGT. V was pared by 0 bases and J by 6 bases, with 8 bases between. The DNA of the CDR3 is TGTGCCAGCAGTTACTCAGCAGGGGCCGGGGAGCTGTTTTTT. It is translated as CASSYSAGAGELFF.

This clonotype was detected only a few times. The CDR3 bases are TGTGCCTGGGGCAGTAACGAGCAGTACTTC. Protein sequence: CAWGSNEQYF. The genes are TRBV30 and TRBJ2-7; no reliable D call. The V end lost 5 bases, the J end lost 5 bases, and 7 bases lay between the germline ends. Germline V lookup: CDR1 GTSNPN, CDR2 SVGIG (reference sequence). The CDR3 has 10 amino acids. Drawing the rest from reference TRBV30 and TRBJ2-7, the complete variable domain is SQTIHQWPATLVQPVGSPLSLECTVEGTSNPNLYWYRQAAGRGLQLLFYSVGIGQISSEVPQNLSASRPQDRQFILSSKKLLLSDSGFYLCAWGSNEQYFGPGTRLTVT.

The rearrangement uses TRBV14 and TRBJ2-2, with a tentative D call TRBD2 (6 bases). Trimming left V 2 bases short and J 3 bases short, with 13 bases between. The CDR3 loop spans 16 amino acids. Per germline, CDR1 SGHDN and CDR2 FVKESK. In DNA, the CDR3 is TGTGCCAGCAGCCAATTGCGCGGGAAGGACACCGGGGAGCTGTTTTTT. It specifies CASSQLRGKDTGELFF.